The rows below give T cell receptor beta chains drawn from one sample of a study of blood T cells in healthy people across ages. TCRdb used MiXCR to reprocess the 5' RACE reads, holding one entry per CDR3 protein. The sample consists of approximately 800,000 distinct CDR3 sequences, about 34% of them appearing once. The sequencing input was blood. The receptors were sampled from a man aged 18 to 35 in good health. The CDR3 runs from the conserved cysteine through the conserved F or W. Fields, in order: J gene, clone size, D gene, V gene, CDR3 protein, CDR3 DNA. D genes are given only for firm matches. Rows may omit the clone size; those that give it use once, few, many or a size class.

>TRBJ2-1|.|TRBD1|TRBV3-1
CANSQATGANEQFF
TGTGCCAACAGCCAAGCGACAGGGGCCAATGAGCAGTTCTTC
>TRBJ2-3|few|.|TRBV7-9
CASLGERGQSTDTQYF
TGTGCCAGCCTAGGAGAGCGGGGACAGAGCACAGATACGCAGTATTTT
>TRBJ2-1|.|.|TRBV30
CAWTGSSYNEQFF
TGTGCCTGGACCGGCAGCTCCTACAATGAGCAGTTCTTC
>TRBJ2-3|.|.|TRBV13
CASSPAPQGRVADTQYF
TGTGCCAGCAGCCCCGCCCCACAGGGTAGGGTGGCAGATACGCAGTATTTT
>TRBJ2-1|.|.|TRBV12-3/TRBV12-4
CASSVTRGEEQFF
TGTGCCAGCAGTGTAACCAGGGGGGAGGAGCAGTTCTTC
>TRBJ2-7|.|.|TRBV20-1
CSARYRSTYEQYF
TGCAGTGCTAGATACAGGTCTACCTACGAGCAGTACTTC
>TRBJ1-6|few|TRBD1|TRBV6-5
CASSLWPPTGNSPLHF
TGTGCCAGCAGTCTATGGCCCCCGACAGGGAACTCACCCCTCCACTTT
>TRBJ2-7|.|TRBD2|TRBV7-2
CASSLQAGLVGGDLYEQYF
TGTGCCAGCAGCTTACAGGCCGGACTAGTGGGGGGGGATCTCTACGAGCAGTACTTC
>TRBJ2-1|many|.|TRBV14
CASSQVVSEQFF
TGTGCCAGCAGCCAAGTTGTAAGTGAGCAGTTCTTC
>TRBJ2-1|few|.|TRBV3-1
CASSQDRGLKVEQFF
TGTGCCAGCAGCCAAGACAGGGGATTGAAGGTTGAGCAGTTCTTC